This T cell receptor (beta chain) derives from a study of blood T cells in healthy people across ages. Alongside a J-beta primer mix, a sample-barcoded 5' primer served in a second PCR lasting roughly 7 to 11 cycles. Using its own MiXCR run on the 5' RACE reads, TCRdb lists one record per CDR3 protein. The sample records roughly 800,000 distinct CDR3 sequences, less than 70% being singletons. Germline lookup yields CDR1 ENHRY and CDR2 SYGVKD. The V segment lost 3 bases and the J segment 4 bases; nucleotides outside the gene matches: 8. The CDR3 totals 15 residues. The receptor comes from a man at least 80 years old in good health. The sequencing input was blood. The chain uses TRBV10-3 and TRBJ2-7, with 8 positions matching TRBD1. The CDR3 DNA reads TGTGCCATCAGTGACCGGGACAGGCTACTTTACGAGCAGTACTTC. Translated, it gives CAISDRDRLLYEQYF.